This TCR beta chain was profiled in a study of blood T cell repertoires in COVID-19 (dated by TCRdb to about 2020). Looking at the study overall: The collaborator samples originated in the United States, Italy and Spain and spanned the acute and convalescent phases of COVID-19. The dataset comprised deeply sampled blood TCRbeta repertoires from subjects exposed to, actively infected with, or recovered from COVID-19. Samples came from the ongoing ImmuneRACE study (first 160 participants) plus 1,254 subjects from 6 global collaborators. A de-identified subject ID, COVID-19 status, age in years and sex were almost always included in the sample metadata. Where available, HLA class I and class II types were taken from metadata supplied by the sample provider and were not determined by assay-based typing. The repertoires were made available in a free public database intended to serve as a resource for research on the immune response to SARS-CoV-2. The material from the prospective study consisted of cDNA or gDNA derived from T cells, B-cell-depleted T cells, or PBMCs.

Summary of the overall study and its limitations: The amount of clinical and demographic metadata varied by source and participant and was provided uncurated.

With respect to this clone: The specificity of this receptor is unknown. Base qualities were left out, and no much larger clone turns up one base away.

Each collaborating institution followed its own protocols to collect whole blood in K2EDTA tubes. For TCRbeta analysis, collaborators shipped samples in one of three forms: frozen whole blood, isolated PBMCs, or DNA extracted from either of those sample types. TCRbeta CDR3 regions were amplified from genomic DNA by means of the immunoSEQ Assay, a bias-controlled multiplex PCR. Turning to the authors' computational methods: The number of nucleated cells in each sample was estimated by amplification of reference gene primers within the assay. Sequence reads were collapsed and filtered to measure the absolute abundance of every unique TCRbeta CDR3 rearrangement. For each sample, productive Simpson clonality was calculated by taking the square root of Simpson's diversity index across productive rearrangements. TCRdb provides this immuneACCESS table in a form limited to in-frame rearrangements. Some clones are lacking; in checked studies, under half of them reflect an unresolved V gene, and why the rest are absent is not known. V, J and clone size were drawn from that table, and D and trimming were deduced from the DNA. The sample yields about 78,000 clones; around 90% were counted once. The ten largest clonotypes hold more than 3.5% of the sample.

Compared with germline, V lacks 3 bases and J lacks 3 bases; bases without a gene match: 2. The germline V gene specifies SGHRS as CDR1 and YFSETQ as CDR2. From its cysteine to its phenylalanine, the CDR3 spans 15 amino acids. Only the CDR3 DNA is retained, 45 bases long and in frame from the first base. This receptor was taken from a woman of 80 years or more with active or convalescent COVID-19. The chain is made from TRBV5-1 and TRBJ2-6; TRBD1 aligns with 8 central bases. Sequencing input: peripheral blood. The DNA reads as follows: TGCGCCAGCAGCTGGACAGGGAATGGGGCCAACGTCCTGACTTTC. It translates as CASSWTGNGANVLTF.